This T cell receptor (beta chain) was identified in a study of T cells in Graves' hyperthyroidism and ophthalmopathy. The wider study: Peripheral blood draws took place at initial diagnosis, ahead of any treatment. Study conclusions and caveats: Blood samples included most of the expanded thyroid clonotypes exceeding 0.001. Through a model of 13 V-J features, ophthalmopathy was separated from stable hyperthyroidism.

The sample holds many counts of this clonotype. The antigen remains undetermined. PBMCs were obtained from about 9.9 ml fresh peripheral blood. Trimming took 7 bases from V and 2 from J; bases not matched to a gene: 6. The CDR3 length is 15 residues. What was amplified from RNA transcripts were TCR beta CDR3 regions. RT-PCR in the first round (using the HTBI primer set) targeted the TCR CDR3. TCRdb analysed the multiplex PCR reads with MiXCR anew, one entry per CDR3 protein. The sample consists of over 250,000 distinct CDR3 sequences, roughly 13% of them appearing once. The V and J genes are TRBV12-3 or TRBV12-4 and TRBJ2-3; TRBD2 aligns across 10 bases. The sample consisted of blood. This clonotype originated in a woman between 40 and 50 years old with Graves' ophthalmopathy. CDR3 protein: CASMSTSGPTDTQYF. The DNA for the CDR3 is TGTGCCAGCATGTCGACTAGCGGGCCCACAGATACGCAGTATTTT.